The 17 T cell receptor beta chains below all came from one sample that was sequenced in a study of blood T cell repertoires in COVID-19 (dated by TCRdb to the early 2020s). The library was produced with the immunoSEQ multiplex PCR assay. Drawn from immuneACCESS, this table holds only the in-frame rearrangements with V and J called that TCRdb kept. Clones are partly lost; checked studies trace under half to an unresolved V gene and leave the rest unexplained. The table for this sample lists under 500,000 clones; approximately 92% of them were counted only once. Clones ranked in the top ten supply 1% to 1.3% of the sample. Sequencing was performed on PBMCs or T cells enriched from blood (not recorded which). Every receptor here comes from a man aged 30-40 years who had recovered from COVID-19.

DNA for the CDR3: TGTGCCAGCAGCTCCTATGTTAGCGGGGCCGACAATGAGCAGTTCTTC. Its translation is CASSSYVSGADNEQFF. This sequence joins TRBV7-9 and TRBJ2-1, with 8 positions matching TRBD2. The CDR3 length is 16 residues. Trimming cost V 4 bases and J 5 bases; bases outside gene matches: 10. The germline V gene encodes CDR1 SEHNR and CDR2 FQNEAQ (reference sequence).

The chain is built from TRBV7-9 and TRBJ2-3; the D is unclear. V lost 5 bases and J 2 bases, leaving 11 bases between the germline ends. Germline CDR1 reads SEHNR; CDR2 reads FQNEAQ (reference sequence). The CDR3 loop spans 14 amino acids. For the CDR3, the DNA is TGTGCCAGCAGCCTGAATGGCCTCACAGATACGCAGTATTTT. The encoded protein is CASSLNGLTDTQYF.

The DNA for the CDR3 is TGTGCCAGCAGTTCCCTTGTTTTGTCGCGGGAGCACACCGGGGAGCTGTTTTTT. It encodes CASSSLVLSREHTGELFF. The chain recombines TRBV27 with TRBJ2-2; TRBD2 matches at 7 bases. CDR1 MNHEY and CDR2 SMNVEV come from the germline V gene (reference sequence). The length of the CDR3 is 18 residues. The J segment lost 3 bases and the V segment lost 4 bases, leaving 14 bases of the junction unmatched.

V gene TRBV5-5 combines with J gene TRBJ2-5; perhaps TRBD1 as D (6 bases). CDR3 length: 18 residues. V lost 4 bases, J lost 1 base, and 23 bases lay in between. The germline CDR1 and CDR2 sequences are SGHKS and YYEKEE (reference sequence). CDR3 DNA: TGTGCCAGCAGCCGAGGGGTTGGGGGCGATAGCCTCCAAGAGACCCAGTACTTC. Protein sequence: CASSRGVGGDSLQETQYF.

The CDR3 nucleotides read TGTGCCAGCAGGGTGCGAGGGGGCGAGCAGTACTTC. Its protein is CASRVRGGEQYF. The chain combines TRBV6-5 with TRBJ2-7, with a weak D call TRBD1 (6 bases). Between the trimmed V and J ends, which lost 6 bases and 6 bases, there was a span of 12 bases. The CDR3 runs 12 residues. CDR1 is MNHEY and CDR2 is SVGAGI in the germline V gene.

The chain couples TRBV6-5 to TRBJ1-6; 7 bases fit TRBD1. CDR1 is MNHEY, CDR2 SVGAGI, per germline. V lost 7 bases to trimming and J lost 5 bases; unmatched junction nucleotides: 5. This CDR3 region has 14 residues. The CDR3 sequence is CASITGTDNSPLHF. CDR3 bases: TGTGCCAGCATCACCGGGACAGATAATTCACCCCTCCACTTT.

The chain links TRBV19 to TRBJ2-5, with D perhaps TRBD2 (5 bases). The germline V gene has CDR1 LNHDA and CDR2 SQIVND (reference sequence). V was clipped by 6 bases and J by 7 bases, with 18 bases between them. The CDR3 has 14 residues. The CDR3 sequence: CASRSSEAHWTQYF. CDR3 DNA: TGTGCCAGTAGATCCTCGGAGGCCCATTGGACCCAGTACTTC.

The chain recombines TRBV5-6 with TRBJ1-6, with 8 nucleotides matching TRBD1. The CDR3 covers 12 residues. The junction had 7 bases not matched to a gene; V was cut back by 5 bases and J by 15 bases. Germline V gene sequence: CDR1 SGHDT, CDR2 YYEEEE. The CDR3 coding sequence is TGTGCCAGCAGTCATACAGGGGGTCTCCTCCACTTT. Protein product: CASSHTGGLLHF.

This chain uses TRBV7-7 with TRBJ2-1; D is undetermined. This CDR3 is 13 amino acids long. Trimming left V 3 bases short and J 5 bases short, with 8 bases between. The germline V gene encodes CDR1 SSHAT and CDR2 FNYEAQ (reference sequence). Here the CDR3 DNA reads TGTGCCAGCAGCTTGAGTTTTGACAATGAGCAGTTCTTC. It specifies CASSLSFDNEQFF.

This rearrangement joins TRBV11-2 to TRBJ2-1, with 7 bases aligning to TRBD2. Germline lookup yields CDR1 SGHAT and CDR2 FQNNGV. V was clipped by 4 bases and J by 0 bases; unmatched bases: 6. The length of the CDR3 is 16 residues. CDR3 protein: CASSSIRTSSYNEQFF. In DNA form, the CDR3 reads TGTGCCAGCAGCTCCATTCGGACTAGCTCCTACAATGAGCAGTTCTTC.

The rearrangement uses TRBV6-5 and TRBJ1-3; D not certain. Germline values: CDR1 MNHEY, CDR2 SVGAGI. The CDR3 length is 14 residues. Trimming left V 6 bases short and J 0 bases short, with 9 bases between. CDR3 loop: CASSPSVSGNTIYF. The CDR3 coding sequence is TGTGCCAGCAGCCCCTCAGTCTCTGGAAACACCATATATTTT.

The rearrangement joins TRBV7-7 to TRBJ2-3, with 10 bases identical to TRBD1. Germline-derived CDR1 and CDR2 are SSHAT and FNYEAQ (reference sequence). This CDR3 is 15 amino acids long. The DNA of the CDR3 is TGTGCTAGCGCCACCGGGACAGGGGGCACAGATACGCAGTATTTT. It is translated as CASATGTGGTDTQYF.

The rearrangement links TRBV7-6 to TRBJ2-6, with a weak D call TRBD1 (5 bases). The CDR3 runs 19 residues. Trimming left V 5 bases short and J 4 bases short, with 24 bases between. Looked up from germline, CDR1 is SGHVS and CDR2 is FNYEAQ. The CDR3 reads CASSPRRTKDSAGANVLTF. For the CDR3, the DNA is TGTGCCAGCAGCCCCCGACGGACAAAAGACTCTGCCGGGGCCAACGTCCTGACTTTC.

CDR3 sequence reads: CASSPRNTEAFF. CDR3 coding DNA: TGTGCCAGCAGCCCCAGGAACACTGAAGCTTTCTTT. The chain links TRBV7-6 to TRBJ1-1; D unclear. The ends were cut back, 5 bases at V and 1 base at J, with 5 bases in the middle. The CDR3 consists of 12 residues. CDR1 and CDR2 (germline): SGHVS, FNYEAQ. Complete variable domain (other parts from reference TRBV7-6 and TRBJ1-1): GAGVSQSPRYKVTKRGQDVALRCDPISGHVSLYWYRQALGQGPEFLTYFNYEAQQDKSGLPNDRFSAERPEGSISTLTIQRTEQRDSAMYRCASSPRNTEAFFGQGTRLTVV.

The chain links TRBV5-5 to TRBJ1-1; 7 bases are a match to TRBD1. The ends lost 0 bases at V and 1 base at J; junction bases unmatched: 0. The germline V gene has CDR1 SGHKS and CDR2 YYEKEE (reference sequence). CDR3 length: 14 amino acids. The CDR3 nucleotides read TGTGCCAGCAGCTTGGGGACAGGGAACACTGAAGCTTTCTTT. Amino acid sequence: CASSLGTGNTEAFF.

The chain has TRBV18 and TRBJ1-5; TRBD1 agrees at 7 bases. V lost 5 bases to trimming and J lost 3 bases; unmatched junction nucleotides: 10. There are 16 residues in the CDR3. Germline CDR1 is KGHSH and CDR2 is LQKENI. The CDR3 DNA reads TGTGCCAGCTCAGCTACTCGGGACAGAGTCAATCAGCCCCAGCATTTT. Protein product: CASSATRDRVNQPQHF.

The chain has TRBV10-3 and TRBJ2-1; TRBD2 is a possible D gene (7 bases). The germline gives CDR1 ENHRY, CDR2 SYGVKD. The ends were cut back, 0 bases at V and 6 bases at J, with 12 bases in the middle. This CDR3 region has 15 residues. Here the CDR3 reads CAISESGGDINEQFF. The CDR3 DNA is TGTGCCATCAGTGAGTCAGGGGGGGACATCAATGAGCAGTTCTTC.